The text below deals with one TCR beta chain. As yet, its antigen is unknown. This CDR3 is built from 17 residues. V shed 2 bases and J 4 bases; nucleotides not matched to a gene: 9. Germline V gene lookup returns CDR1 SGDLS and CDR2 YYNGEE. The source of the sample is a study of spatial heterogeneity in lung cancer. In the study overall: Any follow-up PBMC samples that were available went on to be sequenced, and the median time to follow-up was approximately 2 years after resection. Sequences of the beta chain were consistently detected in greater numbers than alpha-chain sequences.

The presence of a unique molecular identifier marked each TCR cDNA molecule. TCRdb reprocessed the 5' RACE reads with MiXCR, giving one entry per CDR3 protein. The sample records around 110,000 distinct CDR3 sequences, more than 9% being singletons. Regarding the study as a whole: Resection blood, more than follow-up blood, showed ubiquitous expanded tumor TCRs.

The sample's time point: blood at routine non-recurrence follow-up after resection. Unsorted tumor, nontumor lung tissue or cryopreserved PBMC supplied the whole RNA. This sample comprised PBMCs, obtained at follow-up. This chain uses TRBV9 with TRBJ2-6; 7 nucleotides agree with TRBD2. The TCR originated in a male donor with early-stage non-small cell lung cancer. DNA for the CDR3: TGTGCCAGCAGCGTTTTTGCGGGGGTCCCCGGGGCCAACGTCCTGACTTTC. Translation gives CASSVFAGVPGANVLTF.